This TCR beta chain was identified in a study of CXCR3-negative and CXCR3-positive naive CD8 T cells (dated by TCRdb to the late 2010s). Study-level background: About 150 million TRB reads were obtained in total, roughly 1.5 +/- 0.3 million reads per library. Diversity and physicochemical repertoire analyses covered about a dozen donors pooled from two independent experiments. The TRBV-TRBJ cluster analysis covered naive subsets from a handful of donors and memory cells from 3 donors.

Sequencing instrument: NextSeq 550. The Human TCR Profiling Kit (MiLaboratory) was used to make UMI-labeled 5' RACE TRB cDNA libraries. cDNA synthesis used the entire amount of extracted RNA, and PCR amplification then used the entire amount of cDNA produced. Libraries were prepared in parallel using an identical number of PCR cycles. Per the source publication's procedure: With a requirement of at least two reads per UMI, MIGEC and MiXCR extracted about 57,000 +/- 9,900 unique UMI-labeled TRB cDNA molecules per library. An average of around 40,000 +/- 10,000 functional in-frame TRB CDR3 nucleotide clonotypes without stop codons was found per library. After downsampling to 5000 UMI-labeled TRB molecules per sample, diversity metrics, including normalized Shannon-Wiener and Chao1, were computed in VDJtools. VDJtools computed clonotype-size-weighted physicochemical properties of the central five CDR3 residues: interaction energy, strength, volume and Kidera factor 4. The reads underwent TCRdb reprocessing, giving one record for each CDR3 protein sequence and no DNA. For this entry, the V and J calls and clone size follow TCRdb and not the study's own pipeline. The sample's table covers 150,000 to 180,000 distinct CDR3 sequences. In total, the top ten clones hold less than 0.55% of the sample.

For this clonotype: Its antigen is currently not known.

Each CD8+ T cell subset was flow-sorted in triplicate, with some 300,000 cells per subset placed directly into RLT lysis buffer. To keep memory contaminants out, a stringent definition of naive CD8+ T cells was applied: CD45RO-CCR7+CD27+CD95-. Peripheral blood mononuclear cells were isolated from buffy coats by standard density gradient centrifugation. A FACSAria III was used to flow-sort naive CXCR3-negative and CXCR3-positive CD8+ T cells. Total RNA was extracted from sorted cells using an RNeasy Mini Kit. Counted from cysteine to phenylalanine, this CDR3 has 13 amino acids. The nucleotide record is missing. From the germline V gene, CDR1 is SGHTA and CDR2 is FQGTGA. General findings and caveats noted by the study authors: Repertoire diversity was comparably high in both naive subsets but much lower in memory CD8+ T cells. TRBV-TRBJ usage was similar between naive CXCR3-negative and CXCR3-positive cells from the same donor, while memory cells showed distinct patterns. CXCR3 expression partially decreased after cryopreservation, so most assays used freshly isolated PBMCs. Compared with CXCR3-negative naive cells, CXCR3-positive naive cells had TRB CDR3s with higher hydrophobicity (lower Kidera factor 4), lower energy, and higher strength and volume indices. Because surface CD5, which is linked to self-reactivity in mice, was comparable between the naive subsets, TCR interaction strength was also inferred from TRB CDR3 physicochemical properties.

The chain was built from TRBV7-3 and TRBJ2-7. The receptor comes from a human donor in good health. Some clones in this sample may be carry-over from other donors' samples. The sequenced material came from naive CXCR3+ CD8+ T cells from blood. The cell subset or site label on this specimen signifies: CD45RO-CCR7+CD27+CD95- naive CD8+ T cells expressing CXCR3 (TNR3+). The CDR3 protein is CASSLTNRDEQYF.